This is a list of T cell receptor beta chains from one sample in a study of lymphopenia after photon versus proton radiotherapy. The repertoire was sequenced with immunoSEQ multiplex PCR; TCRdb's copy has only in-frame clones and lacks some. The sample holds 55,000 to 70,000 clones, around 86% seen once. The starting material was peripheral blood, obtained from a patient treated with photon-based radiotherapy. The receptors derive from a man in his forties or fifties with gastric cancer. The CDR3 runs from the conserved cysteine through the conserved F or W. The D gene is left open where the match is weak. Not every row has a clone size; where given, it reads once, few, many or a size class.

CASSSVQGGETQYF	TGTGCCAGCAGCTCGGTACAGGGGGGGGAGACCCAGTACTTC	TRBJ2-5	.	TRBV5-4	.
CSVSGGGTYNEQFF	TGCAGCGTATCCGGGGGGGGAACCTACAATGAGCAGTTCTTC	TRBJ2-1	.	TRBV29-1	TRBD2
CASSGPSGFQPQHF	TGTGCCAGCAGTGGCCCGAGCGGGTTCCAGCCCCAGCATTTT	TRBJ1-5	.	TRBV6-1	.
CATSTTSGTGGIQPQHF	TGTGCCACCAGCACAACCTCCGGGACAGGCGGGATTCAGCCCCAGCATTTT	TRBJ1-5	once	TRBV15	TRBD1
CASSFRDAAYEQYF	TGTGCCAGCAGTTTCCGGGACGCCGCCTACGAGCAGTACTTC	TRBJ2-7	.	TRBV27	.
CASSQEVGGLGNEKLFF	TGCGCCAGCAGCCAAGAAGTTGGGGGGCTTGGTAATGAAAAACTGTTTTTT	TRBJ1-4	.	TRBV4-3	.
CASSLTSLHRVAADTQYF	TGTGCCAGCAGCTTAACGAGCCTCCATAGGGTAGCCGCAGATACGCAGTATTTT	TRBJ2-3	.	TRBV7-3	.
CASREVTAAQPQHF	TGTGCCAGCAGGGAGGTTACGGCGGCTCAGCCCCAGCATTTT	TRBJ1-5	.	TRBV6-1	.
CASSLSPPLRARATNEKLFF	TGTGCCAGCAGTCTCTCTCCGCCCCTACGGGCGAGGGCAACTAATGAAAAACTGTTTTTT	TRBJ1-4	.	TRBV27	.
CASSEGAPRDTEAFF	TGTGCCAGCAGTGAAGGGGCCCCTCGGGACACTGAAGCTTTCTTT	TRBJ1-1	.	TRBV6-1	.
CASSNRYETYEQYF	TGTGCCAGCAGTAACAGGTATGAAACCTACGAGCAGTACTTT	TRBJ2-7	.	TRBV6-1	.
CASSPRGYGGANQPQHF	TGTGCCAGCAGCCCCCGGGGTTATGGGGGGGCCAATCAGCCCCAGCATTTT	TRBJ1-5	few	TRBV7-2	.
CASSLQRAEAFF	TGTGCCAGCAGCTTGCAGCGGGCTGAAGCTTTCTTT	TRBJ1-1	.	TRBV4-2	.
CASSPDTSGGADEQFF	TGTGCCAGTAGTCCAGATACTAGCGGGGGGGCCGATGAGCAGTTCTTC	TRBJ2-1	.	TRBV19	TRBD2
CASSSTGKSRVYGYTF	TGTGCCAGCAGCTCTACAGGGAAGTCAAGGGTTTATGGCTACACCTTC	TRBJ1-2	.	TRBV7-9	.
CASSRGGLNTEAFF	TGTGCCAGCAGTAGAGGGGGCCTGAACACTGAAGCTTTCTTT	TRBJ1-1	.	TRBV6-1	TRBD1
CASSVAGQGVTGELFF	TGTGCCAGCAGCGTAGCGGGACAGGGGGTTACCGGGGAGCTGTTTTTT	TRBJ2-2	.	TRBV9	TRBD1
CASSLSSHRGTEAFF	TGTGCCAGCAGCTTGTCATCCCACAGAGGTACTGAAGCTTTCTTT	TRBJ1-1	.	TRBV5-4	.
CASSVTGSSYEQYF	TGTGCCAGCAGTGTAACAGGGAGCTCCTACGAGCAGTACTTC	TRBJ2-7	.	TRBV2	.
CASNRGGGVYEQYF	TGTGCCAGCAATCGAGGGGGAGGGGTCTACGAGCAGTACTTC	TRBJ2-7	.	TRBV6-5	.
CAISESSGKRENEKLFF	TGTGCCATCAGTGAGTCGTCGGGTAAGAGGGAGAATGAAAAACTGTTTTTT	TRBJ1-4	once	TRBV10-3	.
CASRTSGDYEQYF	TGTGCCAGCAGGACTAGCGGAGACTACGAGCAGTACTTC	TRBJ2-7	once	TRBV7-2	TRBD2
CASRPQGWARYTF	TGTGCCAGCAGGCCACAGGGCTGGGCTCGATACACCTTC	TRBJ1-2	.	TRBV6-6	.
CASSIDGSNQPQHF	TGTGCCAGCAGCATCGACGGGAGCAATCAGCCCCAGCATTTT	TRBJ1-5	.	TRBV5-4	.
CASSAAAGVYEQYF	TGTGCCAGTAGTGCGGCGGCAGGGGTCTACGAGCAGTACTTC	TRBJ2-7	.	TRBV19	.
CASSERWEEQYF	TGTGCCAGCAGTGAACGCTGGGAAGAGCAGTACTTC	TRBJ2-7	.	TRBV2	.
CASSLAGQGGGNTIYF	TGCGCCAGCAGCTTGGCAGGACAGGGTGGTGGAAACACCATATATTTT	TRBJ1-3	.	TRBV5-1	TRBD1
CASSQGTAQINQPQHF	TGTGCCAGCTCACAAGGGACAGCTCAGATTAATCAGCCCCAGCATTTT	TRBJ1-5	.	TRBV18	TRBD1
CASSLGGQNQPQHF	TGTGCCAGCAGCTTAGGAGGACAAAATCAGCCCCAGCATTTT	TRBJ1-5	.	TRBV7-8	.
CASSPPRTIYEQYF	TGTGCCAGCAGCCCTCCAAGGACTATATACGAGCAGTACTTC	TRBJ2-7	.	TRBV16	.
CAISEREETQYF	TGTGCCATCAGTGAGAGAGAAGAGACCCAGTACTTC	TRBJ2-5	.	TRBV10-3	.
CASSFHRGQPQHF	TGTGCCAGCAGCTTCCACAGGGGCCAGCCCCAGCATTTT	TRBJ1-5	.	TRBV27	TRBD1
CASRITVGNQPQHF	TGCGCCAGCAGGATCACAGTGGGCAATCAGCCCCAGCATTTT	TRBJ1-5	.	TRBV4-1	.
CASSIGVGGGYTF	TGTGCCAGTAGTATAGGTGTCGGGGGTGGCTACACCTTC	TRBJ1-2	.	TRBV19	.
CASSSDRGSYEQYF	TGTGCCAGCAGCTCAGATCGGGGTTCCTACGAGCAGTACTTC	TRBJ2-7	.	TRBV7-2	.
CANPTGATYNEQFF	TGTGCCAACCCTACAGGGGCAACGTACAATGAGCAGTTCTTC	TRBJ2-1	.	TRBV5-8	TRBD1
CASSFRTENSPLHF	TGTGCCAGCAGCTTTCGGACAGAGAATTCACCCCTCCACTTT	TRBJ1-6	.	TRBV13	.
CASSPPTGEAFF	TGTGCCAGCTCACCCCCGACAGGGGAGGCTTTCTTT	TRBJ1-1	.	TRBV18	TRBD1
CSVGEPAMANEKLFF	TGCAGCGTTGGAGAGCCGGCAATGGCTAATGAAAAACTGTTTTTT	TRBJ1-4	.	TRBV29-1	.
CASSSLAGGPQETQYF	TGTGCCAGCAGCTCCCTAGCGGGGGGGCCGCAAGAGACCCAGTACTTC	TRBJ2-5	.	TRBV4-2	TRBD2
CASSLGLGGYTF	TGCGCCAGCAGCCTCGGACTCGGAGGCTACACCTTC	TRBJ1-2	.	TRBV5-1	.
CASSHLGGQGAGELFF	TGTGCCAGCAGCCACCTCGGGGGACAGGGCGCCGGGGAGCTGTTTTTT	TRBJ2-2	.	TRBV27	TRBD1
CASSLNPGDTEAFF	TGTGCCAGCAGCTTGAACCCAGGGGACACTGAAGCTTTCTTT	TRBJ1-1	.	TRBV7-2	.
CASSYASANEQFF	TGTGCCAGCAGTTATGCTAGCGCCAATGAGCAGTTCTTC	TRBJ2-1	.	TRBV27	.
CASSPRAGYTEAFF	TGCGCCAGCAGCCCGCGAGCGGGCTACACTGAAGCTTTCTTT	TRBJ1-1	.	TRBV4-1	.
CASSWAEGTQYF	TGCGCCAGCAGCTGGGCGGAGGGGACCCAGTACTTC	TRBJ2-5	.	TRBV5-1	.
CASSQVLGAGELFF	TGCGCCAGCAGCCAAGTTCTGGGGGCCGGGGAGCTGTTTTTT	TRBJ2-2	.	TRBV4-1	.
CASSLSENQPQHF	TGTGCCAGCAGCTTATCTGAGAATCAGCCCCAGCATTTT	TRBJ1-5	few	TRBV7-2	.
CASSGGLAGYNEQFF	TGTGCCAGCAGCGGAGGACTAGCGGGTTACAATGAGCAGTTCTTC	TRBJ2-1	.	TRBV5-4	TRBD2
CAISGGVGTNYGYTF	TGTGCCATCTCCGGGGGCGTCGGTACTAACTATGGCTACACCTTC	TRBJ1-2	.	TRBV10-3	.
CATSRWTSGGTGELFF	TGTGCCACCAGCAGATGGACTAGCGGGGGGACCGGGGAGCTGTTTTTT	TRBJ2-2	.	TRBV15	TRBD2
CASTWSSGEQYF	TGTGCCAGCACGTGGAGTTCGGGGGAGCAGTACTTC	TRBJ2-7	.	TRBV6-6	.
CASSLGTANYGYTF	TGTGCCAGCAGCTTGGGAACAGCCAACTATGGCTACACCTTC	TRBJ1-2	.	TRBV5-8	.
CSARVNTEAFF	TGCAGTGCTAGAGTGAACACTGAAGCTTTCTTT	TRBJ1-1	.	TRBV20-1	.
CASSLIRRTGGADTQYF	TGTGCCAGCAGCCTTATCAGGCGCACAGGGGGCGCAGATACGCAGTATTTT	TRBJ2-3	few	TRBV11-1	TRBD1
CASGSGYRVTEAFF	TGTGCTAGTGGTTCGGGATACAGGGTAACTGAAGCTTTCTTT	TRBJ1-1	.	TRBV12-5	.
CASPRSDGYTF	TGTGCCAGCCCCAGGTCGGATGGCTACACCTTC	TRBJ1-2	.	TRBV6-5	.